This TCR beta chain was obtained from a study of T cells after yellow fever vaccination. Germline V gives CDR1 MNHEY, CDR2 SMNVEV (reference sequence). The CDR3 contains 15 residues. Trimming cost V 3 bases and J 7 bases, with 19 bases left between them. TCRdb called the 5' RACE reads again in MiXCR, with one record for every CDR3 protein. Among 600,000 to 750,000 distinct CDR3 sequences listed, roughly 12% were seen once. This clonotype turned up a few times. The TCR was taken from a young man who received the YFV17D yellow fever vaccine. Specimen: PBMCs, collected on the day of the yellow fever booster vaccination. The chain has TRBV27 and TRBJ2-7; D is possibly TRBD2 (5 bases). The CDR3 DNA reads TGTGCCAGCAGTTTGAGTCGGGGTTCCGTCTGGGAGCAGTACTTC. Protein: CASSLSRGSVWEQYF.